These T cell receptor beta chains were read from a single sample in a study of blood T cell repertoires in COVID-19. Only in-frame clones appear in the TCRdb table, and some are missing; sequencing was by immunoSEQ multiplex PCR. The sample includes fewer than 80,000 clones, roughly 89% of them seen just once. Sequencing was done on a sample of peripheral blood. All receptors derive from a human donor in a cohort sampled during active COVID-19. CDR3s include the opening cysteine and the closing phenylalanine or tryptophan. The D gene is left open where the match is weak. The size of a clone is reported for some rows only, either as once, few or many, or as a class for expanded clones.

j_call: TRBJ2-2; v_call: TRBV10-3; clone_size: .; d_call: TRBD1; cdr3_nt: TGTGCCATCAGTACAGGGGGTTCCGGGGAGCTGTTTTTT; cdr3_aa: CAISTGGSGELFF
j_call: TRBJ1-2; v_call: TRBV7-8; clone_size: once; d_call: .; cdr3_nt: TGTGCCAGCAGCTCCGGTGGGGGGGTACGAGGCTACACCTTC; cdr3_aa: CASSSGGGVRGYTF
j_call: TRBJ2-1; v_call: TRBV3-1/TRBV3-2; clone_size: .; d_call: .; cdr3_nt: TGTGCCAGCAGCCAAGGGAGGGAAGAGCAGTTCTTC; cdr3_aa: CASSQGREEQFF
j_call: TRBJ2-7; v_call: TRBV7-3; clone_size: .; d_call: .; cdr3_nt: TGTGCCAGCAGGGAAGGTATCCTAGTTTTGGGTATTGGAAAATACGAGCAGTACTTC; cdr3_aa: CASREGILVLGIGKYEQYF
j_call: TRBJ2-7; v_call: TRBV6-1; clone_size: .; d_call: .; cdr3_nt: TGTGCCAGCAGTGAACGAGGGTTAGCGTACTACGAGCAGTACTTC; cdr3_aa: CASSERGLAYYEQYF
j_call: TRBJ1-1; v_call: TRBV11-1; clone_size: .; d_call: .; cdr3_nt: TGTGCCAGCAGCCCGCCCCGGGTGAACACTGAAGCTTTCTTT; cdr3_aa: CASSPPRVNTEAFF
j_call: TRBJ2-1; v_call: TRBV27; clone_size: .; d_call: TRBD1; cdr3_nt: TGTGCCAGCAGTTTAAGGGGACAGCCTCTAAGCAATGAGCAGTTCTTC; cdr3_aa: CASSLRGQPLSNEQFF
j_call: TRBJ2-3; v_call: TRBV5-1; clone_size: .; d_call: TRBD2; cdr3_nt: TGCGCCAGCAGCTTGTTCGCGGGGGGGCCGCGCACAGATACGCAGTATTTT; cdr3_aa: CASSLFAGGPRTDTQYF
j_call: TRBJ2-1; v_call: TRBV3-1/TRBV3-2; clone_size: .; d_call: .; cdr3_nt: TGTGCCAGCAGCCAAGGTCCCCGAATCCGGGACAACTACAATGAGCAGTTCTTC; cdr3_aa: CASSQGPRIRDNYNEQFF
j_call: TRBJ1-1; v_call: TRBV9; clone_size: .; d_call: .; cdr3_nt: TGTGCCAGCAGCGTAGGAAACCGCGGGAACACTGAAGCTTTCTTT; cdr3_aa: CASSVGNRGNTEAFF
j_call: TRBJ1-3; v_call: TRBV6-6; clone_size: once; d_call: .; cdr3_nt: TGTGCCAGCACCCTATCAGGTTTTGGAAACACCATATATTTT; cdr3_aa: CASTLSGFGNTIYF